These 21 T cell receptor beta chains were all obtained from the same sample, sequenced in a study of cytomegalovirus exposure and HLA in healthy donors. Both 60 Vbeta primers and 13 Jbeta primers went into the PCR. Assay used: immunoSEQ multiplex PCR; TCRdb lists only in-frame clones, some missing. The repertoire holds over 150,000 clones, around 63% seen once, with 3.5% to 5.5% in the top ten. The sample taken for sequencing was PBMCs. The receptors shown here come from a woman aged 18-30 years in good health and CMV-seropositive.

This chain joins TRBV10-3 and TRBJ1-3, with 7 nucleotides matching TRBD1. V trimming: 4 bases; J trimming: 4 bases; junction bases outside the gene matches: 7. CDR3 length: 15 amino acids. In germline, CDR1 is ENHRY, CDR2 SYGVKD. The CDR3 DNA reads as TGTGCCATCAGTGCTGGACAGGTGTACGGAAACACCATATATTTT. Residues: CAISAGQVYGNTIYF.

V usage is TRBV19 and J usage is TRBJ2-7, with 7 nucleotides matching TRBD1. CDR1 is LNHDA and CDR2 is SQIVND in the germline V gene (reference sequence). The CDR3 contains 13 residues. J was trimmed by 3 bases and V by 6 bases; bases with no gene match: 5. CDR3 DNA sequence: TGTGCCAGTAGCAGACAGGGTAACTACGAGCAGTACTTC. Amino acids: CASSRQGNYEQYF.

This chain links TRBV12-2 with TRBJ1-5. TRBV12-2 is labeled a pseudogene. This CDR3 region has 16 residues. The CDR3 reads CASRLRGNRSNQPQHF. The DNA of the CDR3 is TGTGCAAGTCGCTTAAGAGGGAACCGTAGCAATCAGCCCCAGCATTTT.

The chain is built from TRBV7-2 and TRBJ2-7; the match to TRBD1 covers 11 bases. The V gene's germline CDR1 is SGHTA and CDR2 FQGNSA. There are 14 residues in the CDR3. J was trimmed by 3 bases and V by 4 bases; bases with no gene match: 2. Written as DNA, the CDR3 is TGTGCCAGCAGCTGGGACAGGGGGAACTACGAGCAGTACTTC. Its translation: CASSWDRGNYEQYF.

CDR3 DNA sequence: TGTGCCAGCAGTGGGCAGACAATGAACACTGAAGCTTTCTTT. It encodes CASSGQTMNTEAFF. This chain connects TRBV2 to TRBJ1-1; D remains ambiguous. The CDR3 is made up of 14 amino acids. Trimming cost V 4 bases and J 0 bases, with 9 bases left between them. Germline V CDR1 and CDR2: SNHLY, FYNNEI.

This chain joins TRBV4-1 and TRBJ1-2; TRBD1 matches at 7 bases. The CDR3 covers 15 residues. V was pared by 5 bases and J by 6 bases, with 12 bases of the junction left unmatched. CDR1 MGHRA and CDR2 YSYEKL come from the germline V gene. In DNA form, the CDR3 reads TGCGCCAGCAGCTTGACAGGGACCCGGACTGATGGCTACACCTTC. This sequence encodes CASSLTGTRTDGYTF.

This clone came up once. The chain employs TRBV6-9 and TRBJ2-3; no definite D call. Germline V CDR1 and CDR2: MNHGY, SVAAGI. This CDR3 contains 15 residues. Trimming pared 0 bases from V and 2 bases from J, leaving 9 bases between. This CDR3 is CASSYSVQVTDTQYF. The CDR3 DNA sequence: TGTGCCAGCAGTTATTCGGTCCAGGTCACAGATACGCAGTATTTT.

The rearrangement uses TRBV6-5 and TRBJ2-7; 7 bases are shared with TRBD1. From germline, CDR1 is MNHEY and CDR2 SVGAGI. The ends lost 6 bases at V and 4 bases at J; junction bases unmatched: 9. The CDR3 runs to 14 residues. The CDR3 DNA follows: TGTGCCAGCAGACCAAAGGGGGCCCTTTACGAGCAGTACTTC. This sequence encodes CASRPKGALYEQYF.

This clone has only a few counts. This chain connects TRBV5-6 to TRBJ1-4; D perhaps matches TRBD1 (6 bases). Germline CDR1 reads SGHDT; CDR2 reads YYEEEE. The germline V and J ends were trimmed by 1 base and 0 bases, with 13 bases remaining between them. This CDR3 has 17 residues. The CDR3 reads CASSLSGDEPTNEKLFF. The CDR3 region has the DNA TGTGCCAGCAGCTTGTCAGGGGACGAACCAACTAATGAAAAACTGTTTTTT.

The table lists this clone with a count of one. Written as DNA, the CDR3 is TGTGCCAGCAGCTATAGCGGGACAGGGTCTCAGCCCCAGCATTTT. Translating gives CASSYSGTGSQPQHF. J is TRBJ1-5 and V is TRBV7-9, with 9 bases fitting TRBD1. This CDR3 is 15 amino acids long. V was clipped by 4 bases and J by 6 bases; unmatched bases: 7. From germline, CDR1 is SEHNR and CDR2 FQNEAQ (reference sequence).

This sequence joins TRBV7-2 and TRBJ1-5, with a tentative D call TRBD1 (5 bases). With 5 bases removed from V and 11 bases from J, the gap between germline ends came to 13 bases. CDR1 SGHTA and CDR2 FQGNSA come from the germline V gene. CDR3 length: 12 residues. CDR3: CASSTSTGAQHF. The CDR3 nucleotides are TGTGCCAGCAGCACGAGTACGGGGGCCCAGCATTTT.

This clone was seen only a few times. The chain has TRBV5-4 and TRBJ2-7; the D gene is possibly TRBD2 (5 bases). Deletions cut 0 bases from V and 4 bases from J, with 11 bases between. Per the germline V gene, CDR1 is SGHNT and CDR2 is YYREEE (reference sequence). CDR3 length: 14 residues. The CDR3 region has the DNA TGTGCCAGCAGCTTGGGAGGGTCTTTGTACGAGCAGTACTTC. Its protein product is CASSLGGSLYEQYF.

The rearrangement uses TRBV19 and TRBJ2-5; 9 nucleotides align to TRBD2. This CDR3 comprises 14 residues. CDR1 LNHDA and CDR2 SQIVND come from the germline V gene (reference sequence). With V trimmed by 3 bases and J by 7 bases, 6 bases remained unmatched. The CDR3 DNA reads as TGTGCCAGTAGTATCACTAGCGGGCCCTCGACCCAGTACTTC. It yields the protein CASSITSGPSTQYF. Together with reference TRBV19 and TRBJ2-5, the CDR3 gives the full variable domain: DGGITQSPKYLFRKEGQNVTLSCEQNLNHDAMYWYRQDPGQGLRLIYYSQIVNDFQKGDIAEGYSVSREKKESFPLTVTSAQKNPTAFYLCASSITSGPSTQYFGPGTRLLVL.

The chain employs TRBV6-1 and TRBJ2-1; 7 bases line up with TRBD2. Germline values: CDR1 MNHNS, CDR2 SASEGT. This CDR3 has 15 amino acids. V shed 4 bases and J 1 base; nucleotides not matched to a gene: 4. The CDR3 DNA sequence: TGTGCCAGCAGTGGAGGGCGGGAGTCCTACAATGAGCAGTTCTTC. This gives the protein CASSGGRESYNEQFF.

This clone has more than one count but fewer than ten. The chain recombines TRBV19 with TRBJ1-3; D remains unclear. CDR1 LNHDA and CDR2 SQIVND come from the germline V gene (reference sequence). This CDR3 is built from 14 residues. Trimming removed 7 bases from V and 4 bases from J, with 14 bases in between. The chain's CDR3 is CASIGRNQGNTIYF. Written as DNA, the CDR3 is TGTGCCAGTATAGGGAGGAACCAAGGAAACACCATATATTTT. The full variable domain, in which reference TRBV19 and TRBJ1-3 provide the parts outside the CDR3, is DGGITQSPKYLFRKEGQNVTLSCEQNLNHDAMYWYRQDPGQGLRLIYYSQIVNDFQKGDIAEGYSVSREKKESFPLTVTSAQKNPTAFYLCASIGRNQGNTIYFGEGSWLTVV.

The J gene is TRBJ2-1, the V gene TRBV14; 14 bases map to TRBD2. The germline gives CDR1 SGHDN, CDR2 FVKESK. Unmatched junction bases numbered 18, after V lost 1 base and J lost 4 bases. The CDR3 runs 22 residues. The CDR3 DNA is TGTGCCAGCAGCCAAGTTCCGGCCACTCGACTAGCGGGGGGGAAGACGTACAATGAGCAGTTCTTC. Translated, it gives CASSQVPATRLAGGKTYNEQFF. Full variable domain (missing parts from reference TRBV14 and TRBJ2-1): EAGVTQFPSHSVIEKGQTVTLRCDPISGHDNLYWYRRVMGKEIKFLLHFVKESKQDESGMPNNRFLAERTGGTYSTLKVQPAELEDSGVYFCASSQVPATRLAGGKTYNEQFFGPGTRLTVL.

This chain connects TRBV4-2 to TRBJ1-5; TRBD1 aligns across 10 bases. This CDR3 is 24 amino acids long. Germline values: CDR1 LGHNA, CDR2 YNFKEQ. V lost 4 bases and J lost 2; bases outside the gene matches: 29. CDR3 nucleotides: TGTGCCAGCAGCCCAACCTCATTCGTCCCAACCGGGACAGGGGCTCTTAGTGGCAATCAGCCCCAGCATTTT. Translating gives CASSPTSFVPTGTGALSGNQPQHF.

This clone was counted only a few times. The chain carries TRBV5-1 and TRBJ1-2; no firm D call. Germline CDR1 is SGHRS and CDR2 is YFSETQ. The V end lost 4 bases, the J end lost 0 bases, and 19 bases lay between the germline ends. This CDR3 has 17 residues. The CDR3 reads CASSSKGGQIANYGYTF. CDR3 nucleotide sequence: TGCGCCAGCAGCAGTAAGGGAGGGCAGATAGCTAACTATGGCTACACCTTC.

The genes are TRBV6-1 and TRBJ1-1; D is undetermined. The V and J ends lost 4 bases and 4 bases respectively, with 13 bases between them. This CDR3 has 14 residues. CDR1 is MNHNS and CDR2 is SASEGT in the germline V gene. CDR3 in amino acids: CASSGVRSGTEAFF. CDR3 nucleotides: TGTGCCAGCAGTGGGGTTAGGTCGGGCACTGAAGCTTTCTTT.

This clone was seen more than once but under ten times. CDR3 sequence: CASSGLAANEQFF. CDR3 nucleotides: TGTGCCAGCAGTGGACTAGCGGCCAATGAGCAGTTCTTC. The chain uses TRBV6-5 and TRBJ2-1; 10 bases map to TRBD2. The CDR3 consists of 13 residues. After removal of 5 bases from V and 6 bases from J, the junction contained 1 base not matched to a gene. The germline gives CDR1 MNHEY, CDR2 SVGAGI.

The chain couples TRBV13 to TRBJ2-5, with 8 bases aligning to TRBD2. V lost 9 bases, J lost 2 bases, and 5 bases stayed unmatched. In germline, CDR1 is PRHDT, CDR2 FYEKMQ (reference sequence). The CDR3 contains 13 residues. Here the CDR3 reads CASRGGLQETQYF. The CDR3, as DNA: TGTGCCAGTCGCGGGGGGCTACAAGAGACCCAGTACTTC.